A selection of T cell receptor beta chains follows, all from one sample in a study of chemoradiotherapy in HPV16-positive cancers. Generated by immunoSEQ multiplex PCR, the TCRdb table keeps only in-frame clones and is missing some. The sample records 15,000 or so clones, around 70% being singletons. Sequenced here: tumor tissue, sampled from a patient who underwent chemoradiotherapy. The receptors come from a human donor with HPV-associated anogenital cancer. Both conserved end residues are part of each CDR3. A D gene is named only where the DNA matches it firmly. Size values are once, few and many counts, or a class for expanded clones, and some rows have none.

j_call | v_call | clone_size | d_call | cdr3_nt | cdr3_aa
TRBJ2-1 | TRBV18 | few | TRBD2 | TGTGCCAGCTCACCACTTGCGGGGGGGGATTTCAATGAGCAGTTCTTC | CASSPLAGGDFNEQFF
TRBJ2-7 | TRBV28 | - | TRBD1 | TGTGCCAGCAGTTATCTCGGGACAGGGTTCAACGAGCAGTACTTC | CASSYLGTGFNEQYF
TRBJ2-3 | TRBV9 | - | - | TGTGCCAGCAGCGGGAGCACAGATACGCAGTATTTT | CASSGSTDTQYF
TRBJ2-5 | TRBV18 | - | - | TGTGCCAGCTCACCGGGCGAGCAAGAGACCCAGTACTTC | CASSPGEQETQYF
TRBJ2-1 | TRBV4-1 | few | TRBD2 | TGCGCCAGCAGCCAAGAAGAAACTAGCGGGGGGGTCCCTCGTTCCTACAATGAGCAGTTCTTC | CASSQEETSGGVPRSYNEQFF
TRBJ2-1 | TRBV7-9 | - | - | TGTGCCAGCAGCCCATTATCGGTCTCCTACAATGAGCAGTTCTTC | CASSPLSVSYNEQFF
TRBJ2-1 | TRBV7-8 | - | - | TGTGCCAGCAGCCGCCCTGGCAATGAGCAGTTCTTC | CASSRPGNEQFF
TRBJ1-2 | TRBV6-6 | - | - | TGTGCCAGCACCCCCCGTCGATTTTCCTATGGCTACACCTTC | CASTPRRFSYGYTF
TRBJ2-6 | TRBV5-4 | - | TRBD1 | TGTGCCAGCGGCAACGACAGGGTACGCGGGGCCAACGTCCTGACTTTC | CASGNDRVRGANVLTF
TRBJ2-5 | TRBV5-5 | - | - | TGTGCCAGCACCCTGGGGGGTAAAGAGACCCAGTACTTC | CASTLGGKETQYF
TRBJ2-7 | TRBV18 | medium-sized | - | TGTGCCAGCTCACTAAACCGCGACAACGAGCAGTACTTC | CASSLNRDNEQYF
TRBJ1-1 | TRBV10-3 | once | - | TGTGCCATCAATGGCGGGGGCCTCGCCCAAACTGAAGCTTTCTTT | CAINGGGLAQTEAFF
TRBJ1-4 | TRBV7-9 | - | TRBD1 | TGTGCCAGCAGCTTAGCCGGAATGGGACAGTGGAATGAAAAACTGTTTTTT | CASSLAGMGQWNEKLFF
TRBJ1-2 | TRBV9 | - | TRBD1 | TGTGCCAGCAGCGTAGAGGGGACAGGGTATGGCTACACCTTC | CASSVEGTGYGYTF
TRBJ2-7 | TRBV30 | - | - | TGTGCCTGGAGTGGAAGGGCGCGGAGCCCATACGAGCAGTACTTC | CAWSGRARSPYEQYF
TRBJ2-3 | TRBV5-4 | few | TRBD2 | TGTGCCAGCAGCCAGCGGGGGGGAGCAGATACGCAGTATTTT | CASSQRGGADTQYF
TRBJ1-4 | TRBV27 | - | - | TGTGCCAGCAGTCGAAGACAGGCAACTAATGAAAAACTGTTTTTT | CASSRRQATNEKLFF
TRBJ1-6 | TRBV29-1 | few | TRBD1 | TGCAGCGTTGCTCGATTGACAGGGTCGGATTCACCCCTCCACTTT | CSVARLTGSDSPLHF
TRBJ1-2 | TRBV14 | - | - | TGTGCCAGCAGCCCTAGTTTGGGGCGGGGCCCGAGCTACTATGGCTACACCTTC | CASSPSLGRGPSYYGYTF
TRBJ2-5 | TRBV5-1 | - | TRBD2 | TGCGCCAGCAGCTTGGGGCCTAGCGGGGCTCCCATGGAAGAGACCCAGTACTTC | CASSLGPSGAPMEETQYF
TRBJ2-5 | TRBV19 | - | TRBD2 | TGTGCCAGTAGTATATCGCGGGGGAGGCGAGAGACCCAGTACTTC | CASSISRGRRETQYF
TRBJ2-5 | TRBV7-3 | medium-sized | TRBD1 | TGTGCCAGCAGCTCTACTCCGACAGGGTTGGAGACCCAGTACTTC | CASSSTPTGLETQYF
TRBJ1-2 | TRBV4-1 | once | - | TGCGCCAGCAGCCAAGATCATGGCGGCTTATATGGCTACACCTTC | CASSQDHGGLYGYTF
TRBJ1-3 | TRBV19 | - | - | TGTGCCAGTAGTATACAGGGGACGTCTGGAAACACCATATATTTT | CASSIQGTSGNTIYF
TRBJ1-4 | TRBV28 | - | TRBD1 | TGTGCCAGCAGTTTATCTCCAAGACAGGGGACTAATGAAAAACTGTTTTTT | CASSLSPRQGTNEKLFF
TRBJ1-2 | TRBV28 | few | - | TGTGCCAGCAGTGCGGGTGACCCGGGCTACACCTTC | CASSAGDPGYTF
TRBJ2-3 | TRBV7-2 | - | - | TGTGCCAGCAGCTTCCAACAGGCCCAAGGGACGCAGTATTTT | CASSFQQAQGTQYF
TRBJ2-7 | TRBV6-5 | - | TRBD2 | TGTGCCAGCAGGTTAACACAGGGACGGGGGGGCGAGCAGTACTTC | CASRLTQGRGGEQYF
TRBJ1-1 | TRBV6-6 | - | TRBD1 | TGTGCCAGCAGTTATCCCGACAGGGGGCGGAGAGCTTTCTTT | CASSYPDRGRRAFF
TRBJ2-7 | TRBV5-6 | - | - | TGTGCCAGCAGCTTTTTCGGGGACTACGAGCAGTACTTC | CASSFFGDYEQYF
TRBJ1-5 | TRBV2 | - | TRBD1 | TGTGCCAGCAGTGGGACAGGGGAAGACCAGCCCCAGCATTTT | CASSGTGEDQPQHF
TRBJ1-2 | TRBV5-4 | - | - | TGTGCCAGCAGCTTATTAAATAACTATGGCTACACCTTC | CASSLLNNYGYTF
TRBJ2-1 | TRBV7-2 | - | TRBD2 | TGTGCCAGCAGCTCCAGGCGGGGGAGCTCCTACAATGAGCAGTTCTTC | CASSSRRGSSYNEQFF
TRBJ1-1 | TRBV10-3 | - | - | TGTGCCATCAGTGAGTCGCGGGACACTGAAGCTTTCTTT | CAISESRDTEAFF
TRBJ2-7 | TRBV28 | - | TRBD1 | TGTGCCAGCAGTTGGGACAGTCTTTCCTACGAGCAGTACTTC | CASSWDSLSYEQYF
TRBJ2-1 | TRBV14 | - | - | TGTGCCAGCAGCCCCAGGCTATTGGGTGAGCAGTTCTTC | CASSPRLLGEQFF
TRBJ2-7 | TRBV7-9 | - | TRBD2 | TGTGCCAGCAGCTTGAGGGTCATAGCGGGGAGCGACGAGCAGTACTTC | CASSLRVIAGSDEQYF
TRBJ2-7 | TRBV28 | - | - | TGTGCCAGCAGCCGTCCGAGGGGCTACGAGCAGTACTTC | CASSRPRGYEQYF
TRBJ2-7 | TRBV29-1 | - | TRBD1 | TGCAGCGCCAGACAGGGATCCTACGAGCAGTACTTC | CSARQGSYEQYF
TRBJ1-5 | TRBV2 | - | - | TGTGCCAGCAGACGGGACTCCAATCAGCCCCAGCATTTT | CASRRDSNQPQHF
TRBJ1-5 | TRBV1 | - | - | TGCACCAGCAGCCAAGATCAGGGGTTCAGGGGGTTATATCGGGGCAATCAGCCCCAGCATTTT | CTSSQDQGFRGLYRGNQPQHF
TRBJ2-7 | TRBV19 | - | TRBD2 | TGTGCCAGTAACGGGGGGGGAGACTACGAGCAGTACTTC | CASNGGGDYEQYF
TRBJ2-2 | TRBV29-1 | few | TRBD2 | TGCAGCGTTGAAGTGGAGCTAGCGGGAGACACCGGGGAGCTGTTTTTT | CSVEVELAGDTGELFF
TRBJ1-2 | TRBV7-9 | few | - | TGTGCCAGCAGCTTTGAGGGTGCGGTGAGGGGGGATAGGTCTGGCTACACCTTC | CASSFEGAVRGDRSGYTF
TRBJ2-4 | TRBV10-3 | - | - | TGTGCCATCAGTGACGGGGAAAACATTCAGTACTTC | CAISDGENIQYF
TRBJ1-5 | TRBV6-1 | - | TRBD1 | TGTGCCAGCAGTGGGGGACAGGGGGCCAGGAATCAGCCCCAGCATTTT | CASSGGQGARNQPQHF
TRBJ2-5 | TRBV4-1 | once | - | TGCGCCAGCAGCCCCGGTCCTCTGGAGACCCAGTACTTC | CASSPGPLETQYF
TRBJ2-7 | TRBV2 | medium-sized | - | TGTGCCAGCAGTGCGAACAGAGCCTACGAGCAGTACTTC | CASSANRAYEQYF
TRBJ2-2 | TRBV11-1 | - | - | TGTGCCAGCAGCTTAGACCGGTACGGGGAGCTGTTTTTT | CASSLDRYGELFF
TRBJ2-5 | TRBV7-8 | - | TRBD2 | TGTGCCAGCAGCTTCCTAGCGGGAGGGCCGTTGGGGCAAGAGACCCAGTACTTC | CASSFLAGGPLGQETQYF
TRBJ2-5 | TRBV6-1 | few | - | TGTGCCAGCAGTGGCCCCGAGACCCAGTACTTC | CASSGPETQYF
TRBJ2-5 | TRBV5-1 | - | TRBD2 | TGCGCCAGCAGCTTGGGACTAGCTGGCAGGGAGACCCAGTACTTC | CASSLGLAGRETQYF
TRBJ2-1 | TRBV5-6 | - | - | TGTGCCAGCACGTATTTGTTGGGCTCCTACAATGAGCAGTTCTTC | CASTYLLGSYNEQFF
TRBJ2-5 | TRBV19 | - | - | TGTGCCAGTAGTATAAGAGGGGCCGAAGGGACCCAGTACTTC | CASSIRGAEGTQYF
TRBJ2-1 | TRBV6-5 | - | - | TGTGCCAGCAGTTACTTCGAAAGTCAGGAGGAGCAGTTCTTC | CASSYFESQEEQFF
TRBJ1-2 | TRBV30 | few | - | TGTGCCTGGAGTGTCCAGGACGGGGTTGGCTACACCTTC | CAWSVQDGVGYTF
TRBJ2-3 | TRBV18 | - | TRBD1 | TGTGCCAGCTCACCCTTTCCTCCCGGACAGGCGCGCACAGATACGCAGTATTTT | CASSPFPPGQARTDTQYF